Listed here are 30 T cell receptor beta chains from one sample, sequenced in a study of beta chain features in type 1 diabetes. The sequenced template was cDNA made from the entire isolated RNA. Libraries were prepared by immunoSEQ multiplex PCR; TCRdb keeps only in-frame clonotypes and omits some of them. Of almost 350,000 clones detected, 9.3% appear once; the ten largest clones hold roughly 1%. Study observations and caveats: Type 1 diabetes patients had moderately but significantly shorter TCRB CDR3s in all four CD4+ subsets.

Their antigens remain unidentified. Sequenced sample: central memory CD4+ T cells from blood. The receptors shown here come from a young man with type 1 diabetes.

This clone was seen a few times. The rearrangement joins TRBV5-6 to TRBJ1-2; possible D gene TRBD1, 6 bases. V lost 4 bases to trimming and J lost 4 bases, with 11 bases between them. Per the germline V gene, CDR1 is SGHDT and CDR2 is YYEEEE. The CDR3 is made up of 13 amino acids. The CDR3 DNA is TGTGCCAGCAGCACAGGGAGTAGCTATGGCTACACCTTC. Translation: CASSTGSSYGYTF.

This rearrangement joins TRBV10-3 to TRBJ2-3, with D possibly matching TRBD1 (5 bases). The germline V gene encodes CDR1 ENHRY and CDR2 SYGVKD. Trimming removed 3 bases from V and 4 bases from J, with 14 bases in between. The CDR3 extends over 15 amino acids. The CDR3, as DNA: TGTGCCATCAGTGACGGCACAGGTTCAGCAGATACGCAGTATTTT. It yields the protein CAISDGTGSADTQYF.

This clone was counted at least ten times. J is TRBJ1-3 and V is TRBV29-1; TRBD1 aligns across 7 bases. Germline V gene sequence: CDR1 SQVTM, CDR2 ANQGSEA. The V gene end was trimmed by 8 bases and the J gene end by 4 bases; junction bases not matched to a gene: 8. The CDR3 length is 13 residues. The CDR3 DNA follows: TGCAGCATCCTGAGACAGGGAGGAAACACCATATATTTT. Its translation is CSILRQGGNTIYF.

This clone occurred a few times. V is TRBV2 and J is TRBJ1-2, with 11 bases that match TRBD1. The CDR3 has 15 residues. Per germline, CDR1 SNHLY and CDR2 FYNNEI. The junction had 6 bases not matched to a gene; V was cut back by 3 bases and J by 6 bases. CDR3 protein: CASSDRTGGGNGYTF. The CDR3 bases are TGTGCCAGCAGTGATCGGACAGGGGGCGGGAATGGCTACACCTTC.

The chain combines TRBV30 with TRBJ2-7, with TRBD1 identical over 10 bases. With 2 bases clipped from V and 4 bases from J, the junction kept 5 bases outside the gene matches. CDR1 GTSNPN and CDR2 SVGIG come from the germline V gene (reference sequence). CDR3 size: 14 residues. CDR3 DNA: TGTGCCTGGAGTCTGACAGGGGGCAGGTACGAGCAGTACTTC. Amino acids: CAWSLTGGRYEQYF. The complete variable domain, with remaining parts taken from reference TRBV30 and TRBJ2-7, reads SQTIHQWPATLVQPVGSPLSLECTVEGTSNPNLYWYRQAAGRGLQLLFYSVGIGQISSEVPQNLSASRPQDRQFILSSKKLLLSDSGFYLCAWSLTGGRYEQYFGPGTRLTVT.

The chain has TRBV11-3 and TRBJ1-1; D is unclear. This CDR3 comprises 13 residues. Germline-derived CDR1 and CDR2 are SGHNT and YENEEA. V was pared by 1 base and J by 1 base, with 4 bases between. CDR3 nucleotides: TGTGCCAGCAGCTTAGGCCAGAACACTGAAGCTTTCTTT. This encodes CASSLGQNTEAFF.

The V and J genes are TRBV5-1 and TRBJ2-2; D call uncertain. Trimming left V 4 bases short and J 2 bases short, with 18 bases between. This CDR3 has 17 amino acids. CDR1 and CDR2 (germline): SGHRS, YFSETQ. CDR3 nucleotide sequence: TGCGCCAGCAGCCCTAGACGGGCCTCCTTAAACACCGGGGAGCTGTTTTTT. This sequence encodes CASSPRRASLNTGELFF.

The CDR3 DNA reads as TGCGCCAGCAGCTTGGGACAGTCTAACTATGGCTACACCTTC. Its protein is CASSLGQSNYGYTF. V and J are TRBV5-1 and TRBJ1-2; weak D call: TRBD1 (5 bases). V dropped 0 bases and J dropped 0 bases, with 6 bases sitting between them. The germline V gene has CDR1 SGHRS and CDR2 YFSETQ. The CDR3 covers 14 residues.

The rearrangement joins TRBV5-4 to TRBJ2-6, with 7 nucleotides matching TRBD1. The CDR3 is made up of 17 amino acids. Trimming removed 4 bases from V and 0 bases from J; junction bases left unmatched: 7. In germline, CDR1 is SGHNT, CDR2 YYREEE (reference sequence). CDR3 sequence: CASSQGQVNSGANVLTF. In DNA form, the CDR3 reads TGTGCCAGCAGCCAAGGACAGGTGAACTCTGGGGCCAACGTCCTGACTTTC.

The genes are TRBV28 and TRBJ1-1; 8 bases match TRBD1. Germline assignment: CDR1 MDHEN and CDR2 SYDVKM. V dropped 6 bases and J dropped 4; count of bases not matched to a gene: 7. The CDR3 is made up of 14 amino acids. The DNA of the CDR3 is TGTGCCAGCAGATGGACAGGGCGGCGCACTGAAGCTTTCTTT. Protein product: CASRWTGRRTEAFF. Complete variable domain (other parts from reference TRBV28 and TRBJ1-1): DVKVTQSSRYLVKRTGEKVFLECVQDMDHENMFWYRQDPGLGLRLIYFSYDVKMKEKGDIPEGYSVSREKKERFSLILESASTNQTSMYLCASRWTGRRTEAFFGQGTRLTVV.

This chain links TRBV5-6 with TRBJ2-3, with D uncertain. The CDR3 is 14 amino acids. Trimming left V 0 bases short and J 1 base short, with 6 bases between. The V gene's germline CDR1 is SGHDT and CDR2 YYEEEE. The CDR3 region is CASSLGQRTDTQYF. CDR3 in DNA: TGTGCCAGCAGCTTGGGCCAACGCACAGATACGCAGTATTTT.

This clone was seen only a few times. The V call is TRBV9, the J call TRBJ2-1, with 10 bases fitting TRBD2. The CDR3 is made up of 16 amino acids. V lost 0 bases, J lost 6 bases, and 6 bases stayed unmatched. Per germline, CDR1 SGDLS and CDR2 YYNGEE. CDR3 bases: TGTGCCAGCAGCGTAGGAACGAGCGGGGGGGCCAATGAGCAGTTCTTC. Translating gives CASSVGTSGGANEQFF. Supplemented by reference TRBV9 and TRBJ2-1, the full variable domain reads DSGVTQTPKHLITATGQRVTLRCSPRSGDLSVYWYQQSLDQGLQFLIQYYNGEERAKGNILERFSAQQFPDLHSELNLSSLELGDSALYFCASSVGTSGGANEQFFGPGTRLTVL.

J is TRBJ2-5 and V is TRBV5-4, with TRBD1 as a possible D gene (5 bases). This CDR3 region has 13 residues. Germline CDR1 and CDR2: SGHNT and YYREEE (reference sequence). With 5 bases removed from V and 4 bases from J, the gap between germline ends came to 12 bases. CDR3 bases: TGTGCCAGCAGTTCTGACAGCAGAGAGACCCAGTACTTC. It translates to CASSSDSRETQYF.

This clone was found a few times. The V and J genes are TRBV2 and TRBJ1-6; weak D call: TRBD1 (6 bases). V dropped 6 bases and J dropped 10 bases, with 13 bases sitting between them. This CDR3 region has 13 residues. Germline CDR1 reads SNHLY; CDR2 reads FYNNEI. The CDR3 loop reads CASRGGPQSPLHF. The CDR3 nucleotides are TGTGCCAGCAGGGGGGGGCCACAGTCACCCCTCCACTTT.

V gene TRBV20-1 combines with J gene TRBJ2-3; D unresolved. Looked up from germline, CDR1 is DFQATT and CDR2 is SNEGSKA (reference sequence). The CDR3 runs to 10 residues. The CDR3 spells CRTSTDTQYF. CDR3 nucleotides: TGCAGGACTAGCACAGATACGCAGTATTTT.

This clone was seen a handful of times. This CDR3 reads CASSPGVNYGYTF. Here the CDR3 DNA reads TGTGCCAGCAGCCCAGGGGTTAACTATGGCTACACCTTC. The rearrangement joins TRBV7-9 to TRBJ1-2; tentatively, D is TRBD1 (6 bases). The CDR3 has 13 amino acids. V lost 5 bases and J lost 1, with 8 bases in between. Germline V CDR1 and CDR2: SEHNR, FQNEAQ (reference sequence).

In this sample, this clone turned up a few times. J is TRBJ1-1 and V is TRBV7-9; TRBD1 matches at 7 bases. The CDR3 totals 13 residues. Germline CDR1 reads SEHNR; CDR2 reads FQNEAQ (reference sequence). V was clipped by 8 bases and J by 4 bases; unmatched bases: 7. The CDR3 DNA is TGTGCCAGCCGAAAGGGGGCAAGCACTGAAGCTTTCTTT. This translates into CASRKGASTEAFF.

This clone was seen a handful of times. A read error is possible here, since a much larger clone lies one base away. Other DNA sequences within the sample encode an identical CDR3. This chain links TRBV5-6 with TRBJ2-6, with D unclear. Per germline, CDR1 SGHDT and CDR2 YYEEEE. The CDR3 consists of 15 residues. V was clipped by 0 bases and J by 0 bases, with 4 bases between them. CDR3 sequence: CASSLDSSGANVLTF. The CDR3 nucleotides read TGTGCCAGCAGCTTGGACAGCTCTGGGGCCAACGTCCTGACTTTC.

This clone was counted only a few times. The CDR3 protein is CASSYSMNTEAFF. CDR3 DNA sequence: TGCGCCAGCAGCTACTCGATGAACACTGAAGCTTTCTTT. The genes are TRBV5-1 and TRBJ1-1; no definite D call. The CDR3 spans 13 residues. Germline V CDR1 and CDR2: SGHRS, YFSETQ. V was cut by 3 bases and J by 0 bases, with 6 bases left in between.

The sample holds a few counts of this clone. V gene TRBV9 combines with J gene TRBJ2-2; 11 bases are shared with TRBD2. CDR1 is SGDLS, CDR2 YYNGEE, per germline. The CDR3 runs to 16 residues. V gave up 2 bases and J gave up 5 bases; unmatched junction bases: 5. The CDR3 DNA reads TGTGCCAGCAGCGTCCAGGCTAGCGGGGGGACCGGGGAGCTGTTTTTT. Protein product: CASSVQASGGTGELFF. Looking up the rest from reference TRBV9 and TRBJ2-2 gives the full variable domain: DSGVTQTPKHLITATGQRVTLRCSPRSGDLSVYWYQQSLDQGLQFLIQYYNGEERAKGNILERFSAQQFPDLHSELNLSSLELGDSALYFCASSVQASGGTGELFFGEGSRLTVL.

There are a few counts of this clone. CDR3 amino acids: CSVYNSGGPTDTQYF. CDR3 sequence (DNA): TGCAGCGTTTACAATAGCGGGGGGCCCACAGATACGCAGTATTTT. The chain links TRBV29-1 to TRBJ2-3; TRBD2 matches 10 bases. In germline, CDR1 is SQVTM, CDR2 ANQGSEA. This CDR3 contains 15 residues. V was clipped by 5 bases and J by 2 bases; unmatched bases: 7.

The CDR3 region is CSVEGTVNYGYTF. DNA of the CDR3: TGCAGCGTTGAAGGGACAGTTAACTATGGCTACACCTTC. The rearrangement joins TRBV29-1 to TRBJ1-2; the D gene is possibly TRBD1 (6 bases). The V gene's germline CDR1 is SQVTM and CDR2 ANQGSEA. The CDR3 has 13 amino acids. Trimming pared 1 base from V and 1 base from J, leaving 7 bases between.

The chain uses TRBV27 and TRBJ2-5, with TRBD1 identical over 7 bases. V lost 6 bases, J lost 4 bases, and 5 bases stayed unmatched. The CDR3 contains 13 residues. CDR1 and CDR2 from the germline V gene are MNHEY and SMNVEV (reference sequence). The CDR3 DNA reads as TGTGCCAGCAGCCGACAGGGCGGAGAGACCCAGTACTTC. It is translated as CASSRQGGETQYF.

This clone was detected only a few times. The gene calls are TRBV7-2 and TRBJ2-5, with 11 bases that match TRBD2. The germline CDR1 and CDR2 sequences are SGHTA and FQGNSA. Losses at the gene ends were 4 bases for V and 5 bases for J; bases not matched to a gene: 6. The CDR3 length is 15 residues. This chain's CDR3 is CASSSILAGAETQYF. Written as DNA, the CDR3 is TGTGCCAGCAGCTCAATACTAGCGGGGGCGGAGACCCAGTACTTC.

Concerning this clone: At the DNA level, this CDR3 is encoded by other sequences in the same sample as well. The chain carries TRBV2 and TRBJ2-1; the D is unclear. The germline V and J ends were trimmed by 8 bases and 4 bases, with 6 bases remaining between them. The CDR3 runs to 11 residues. CDR1 and CDR2 from the germline V gene are SNHLY and FYNNEI. The CDR3 loop reads CASSPYNEQFF. In DNA form, the CDR3 reads TGTGCCAGCTCACCATACAATGAGCAGTTCTTC.

In its sample, this clone was seen a few times. The chain is built from TRBV5-4 and TRBJ2-7; D perhaps matches TRBD1 (5 bases). The CDR3 sequence is 14 residues long. Germline values: CDR1 SGHNT, CDR2 YYREEE (reference sequence). Trimming took off 3 bases at V and 5 bases at J, with 15 bases between the two ends. The CDR3 sequence: CASSSTRERNEQYF. In DNA, the CDR3 is TGTGCCAGCAGCTCCACCAGGGAAAGAAACGAGCAGTACTTC.

The chain joins TRBV19 to TRBJ2-5; TRBD1 agrees at 9 bases. The junction had 9 bases not matched to a gene; V was cut back by 3 bases and J by 7 bases. CDR3 length equals 15 residues. Germline V CDR1 and CDR2: LNHDA, SQIVND (reference sequence). The CDR3 DNA reads as TGTGCCAGTAGTATCGGGACAGGGACCGTTTCGACCCAGTACTTC. Its protein product is CASSIGTGTVSTQYF.

The rearrangement uses TRBV30 and TRBJ2-7, with TRBD1 identical over 7 bases. V trimming: 2 bases; J trimming: 2 bases; junction bases outside the gene matches: 3. Germline-derived CDR1 and CDR2 are GTSNPN and SVGIG (reference sequence). This CDR3 has 13 residues. The CDR3 reads CAWSPQGAYEQYF. The CDR3 coding sequence is TGTGCCTGGAGTCCGCAGGGGGCCTACGAGCAGTACTTC.

In its sample, this clone was seen many times. This chain connects TRBV7-9 to TRBJ2-7; TRBD1 matches 8 bases. V shed 5 bases and J 4 bases; nucleotides not matched to a gene: 7. CDR1 is SEHNR, CDR2 FQNEAQ, per germline (reference sequence). The CDR3 consists of 14 residues. CDR3 residues: CASSPQGAGYEQYF. DNA of the CDR3: TGTGCCAGCAGCCCTCAGGGGGCGGGGTACGAGCAGTACTTC.

The CDR3 nucleotides read TGTGCCAGCAGGGTGGACAGGGGGCAGGACGAGCAGTACTTC. Protein product: CASRVDRGQDEQYF. The chain employs TRBV6-5 and TRBJ2-7; 11 bases map to TRBD1. V lost 6 bases to trimming and J lost 5 bases; unmatched junction nucleotides: 6. The CDR3 extends over 14 amino acids. Per the germline V gene, CDR1 is MNHEY and CDR2 is SVGAGI.